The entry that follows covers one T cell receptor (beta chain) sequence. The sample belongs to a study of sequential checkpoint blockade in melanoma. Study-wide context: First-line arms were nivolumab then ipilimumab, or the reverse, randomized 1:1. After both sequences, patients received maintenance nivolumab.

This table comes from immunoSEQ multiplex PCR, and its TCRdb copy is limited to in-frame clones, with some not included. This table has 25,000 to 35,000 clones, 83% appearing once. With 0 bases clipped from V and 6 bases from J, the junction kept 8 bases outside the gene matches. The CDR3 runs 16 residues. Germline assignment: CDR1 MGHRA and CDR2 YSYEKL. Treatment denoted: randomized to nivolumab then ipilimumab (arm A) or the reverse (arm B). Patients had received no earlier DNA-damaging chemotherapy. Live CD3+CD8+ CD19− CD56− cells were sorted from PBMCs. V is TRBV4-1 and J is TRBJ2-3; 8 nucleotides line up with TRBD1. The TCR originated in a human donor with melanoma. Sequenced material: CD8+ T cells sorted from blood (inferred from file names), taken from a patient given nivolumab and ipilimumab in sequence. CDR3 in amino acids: CASSQDGGRGRDTQYF. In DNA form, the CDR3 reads TGCGCCAGCAGCCAAGATGGGGGCAGGGGGCGGGATACGCAGTATTTT.